The rows below give T cell receptor beta chains drawn from one sample of a study of blood T cell repertoires in COVID-19. Sequencing was performed with immunoSEQ multiplex PCR; in TCRdb, only in-frame clones are kept and a portion is missing. The sample lists about 35,000 clones, about four fifths seen once, with about 3.9% in the top ten. The sequenced material came from peripheral blood. The receptors stem from a man in his fifties with acute or convalescent COVID-19. The CDR3 runs from the conserved cysteine through the conserved F or W. A D gene is named only where the DNA matches it firmly. Expanded clones are given a class, and other clones once, few, many or no size at all.

>NA|TRBV6-5|NA|TRBJ2-7
TGTGCCAGCAGTCCGGATTGGGACACCAACGAGCAGTACTTC
CASSPDWDTNEQYF
>few|TRBV4-2|TRBD2|TRBJ2-5
TGTGCCAGCAGCCAAGCTCGGGGGGGGCCGGAGACCCAGTACTTC
CASSQARGGPETQYF
>NA|TRBV29-1|TRBD1|TRBJ1-2
TGCAGCGTCCAAGACAGGGCTACTAACTATGGCTACACCTTC
CSVQDRATNYGYTF
>NA|TRBV19|TRBD1|TRBJ1-4
TGTGCCAGTAGTACGTTCGACAGGGAGGATGAAAAACTGTTTTTT
CASSTFDREDEKLFF
>NA|TRBV19|NA|TRBJ1-4
TGTGCCAGTAGTACCTATGGAGGGGTTAAGGAAAAACTGTTTTTT
CASSTYGGVKEKLFF
>NA|TRBV10-3|TRBD1|TRBJ2-7
TGTGCCATCATTGGCGGACAGGGGGCTTACGAGCAGTACTTC
CAIIGGQGAYEQYF
>NA|TRBV5-1|NA|TRBJ2-5
TGCGCCAGCAGCTCGAACAACGAAGAGACCCAGTACTTC
CASSSNNEETQYF
>NA|TRBV28|NA|TRBJ1-5
TGTGCCAGCACCCCCCCGGTGGGGGCCCATCAGCCCCAGCATTTT
CASTPPVGAHQPQHF
>NA|TRBV29-1|TRBD1|TRBJ2-5
TGCAGCGTTGGGGTACGGACAGGGGGCCTACAAGAGACCCAGTACTTC
CSVGVRTGGLQETQYF
>NA|TRBV6-6|NA|TRBJ2-3
TGTGCCAGCAGGCGAGACGGAGAATCAGATACGCAGTATTTT
CASRRDGESDTQYF
>NA|TRBV2|NA|TRBJ2-4
TGTGCCAGCAGTCGCGGCGGACTAGCCAAAAACATTCAGTACTTC
CASSRGGLAKNIQYF
>NA|TRBV11-2|NA|TRBJ1-1
TGTGCCAGCAGCTTAGATCCGGCAGGGGTAAACACTGAAGCTTTCTTT
CASSLDPAGVNTEAFF
>once|TRBV5-1|TRBD2|TRBJ2-5
TGCGCCAGCAGCTTGGCGGGGGGGCAAGAGACCCAGTACTTC
CASSLAGGQETQYF
>NA|TRBV10-3|TRBD1|TRBJ1-1
TGTGCCATCAGGGTCGGACAGGGGAATTGGATGAACACTGAAGCTTTCTTT
CAIRVGQGNWMNTEAFF
>once|TRBV25-1|NA|TRBJ2-5
TGTGCCAGCAGTGACCAGCGGATCCAAGAGACCCAGTACTTC
CASSDQRIQETQYF
>NA|TRBV18|NA|TRBJ1-3
TGTGCCAGCTCACCGCGACAGGAGTCTGGAAACACCATATATTTT
CASSPRQESGNTIYF
>NA|TRBV28|TRBD1|TRBJ2-3
TGTGCCAGCCAACAGGGGGGCACAGATACGCAGTATTTT
CASQQGGTDTQYF
>NA|TRBV30|TRBD1|TRBJ1-4
TGTGCCTATATCGACAGGGCGATGAATGAAAAACTGTTTTTT
CAYIDRAMNEKLFF
>NA|TRBV9|NA|TRBJ2-1
TGTGCCAGCAGCGAGACGGCGGGGCATGAGCAGTTCTTC
CASSETAGHEQFF
>NA|TRBV19|NA|TRBJ2-6
TGTGCCAGTAGAGCAGGGTCGCGCTCTGGGGCCAACGTCCTGACTTTC
CASRAGSRSGANVLTF
>NA|TRBV5-1|TRBD1|TRBJ1-4
TGCGCCAGCAGCCCGACAGGGTGGGTTAATGAAAAACTGTTTTTT
CASSPTGWVNEKLFF
>NA|TRBV7-8|NA|TRBJ1-2
TGTGCCAGCAGCTTATTTAGACAGAACTATGGCTACACCTTC
CASSLFRQNYGYTF
>once|TRBV7-9|TRBD2|TRBJ2-7
TGTGCCAGCAGCTTAACTAATAGCGGGAGAGGGGACGAGCAGTACTTC
CASSLTNSGRGDEQYF